This T cell receptor (beta chain) derives from a study of spatial heterogeneity in lung cancer. The CDR3 runs to 15 residues. Germline V gene data show CDR1 as DFQATT and CDR2 as SNEGSKA (reference sequence). About this clonotype itself: Relative to the germline gene, one junction end is altered; a read error may explain this.

Time point defined: sample taken at primary tumor resection. Whole RNA from tumor, nontumor lung or frozen PBMC was sequenced unsorted. TCRdb passed the 5' RACE reads through MiXCR, listing each CDR3 protein once. The sample yields 15,000 or so distinct CDR3 sequences, 11% seen once. This specimen was PBMCs, taken at surgery. The source of this sequence is a female donor with early-stage non-small cell lung cancer. The chain combines TRBV20-1 with TRBJ1-6, with D unresolved. The CDR3 DNA is TGCAGTGCTAGGGCAGGCCTCTCCTATAATTCACCCCACCACTTT. Amino acids: CSARAGLSYNSPHHF.